This T cell receptor beta chain was obtained from a study of cytomegalovirus exposure and HLA in healthy donors. The germline V gene has CDR1 SGHVS and CDR2 FQNEAQ. This CDR3 has 15 amino acids. V was trimmed by 0 bases and J by 4 bases, leaving 12 bases between them. The study ran its PCR with 60 Vbeta and 13 Jbeta primers. Assay: immunoSEQ multiplex PCR; the TCRdb copy retains only in-frame clones and omits some. The table has roughly 200,000 clones, roughly 85% seen once; the top ten hold 3.5% to 5%. The chain employs TRBV7-8 and TRBJ1-1; D unclear. The sample was PBMCs. This receptor was identified in a woman aged 30 to 39 in good health and CMV-seropositive. DNA for the CDR3: TGTGCCAGCAGCTTAGCGAGCGCCGGGGTCACTGAAGCTTTCTTT. Translating gives CASSLASAGVTEAFF.